A selection of T cell receptor beta chains follows, all from one sample in a study of blood T cell repertoires in COVID-19. Profiled with immunoSEQ multiplex PCR; TCRdb holds only in-frame clones, not every one. The repertoire holds approximately 70,000 clones, 87% seen once, with roughly 3.1% in the top ten. Source material: peripheral blood. These receptors came from a woman in her 50s with COVID-19, enrolled during active disease. The conserved cysteine and the conserved F or W are not part of the CDR3 here.

>TRBV14|TRBJ1-2
ASSPLSSAVGYGYT
>TRBV6-2/TRBV6-3|TRBJ1-1
ASSYPWGGSTEAF
>TRBV7-9|TRBJ1-1
ASSLEGADTEAF
>TRBV29-1|TRBJ2-1
SVDGTYNEQF
>TRBV11-3|TRBJ2-3
ASSPWTASTDTQY
>TRBV4-1|TRBJ1-4
ASSQDAAGTTNEKLF
>TRBV6-5|TRBJ2-3
ASSNTGEWVQY
>TRBV4-1|TRBJ2-5
ASSPGTSPETQY
>TRBV29-1|TRBJ2-6
SVGMWTAKSGANVLT
>TRBV5-1|TRBJ2-2
ASSSHGLAGGNTGELF
>TRBV9|TRBJ1-1
ASSATGGNTEAF
>TRBV5-1|TRBJ1-2
ASSLAGEGYGYT
>TRBV28|TRBJ2-3
ASSLPGYTDTQY
>TRBV24-1|TRBJ2-2
ATSDWGNSGSRSGELF
>TRBV19|TRBJ2-7
ASSPLTGDSYEQY
>TRBV9|TRBJ2-2
ASSVLPANTGELF
>TRBV30|TRBJ2-1
AWSVGVEQF
>TRBV2|TRBJ2-1
ASHEGPRDNEQF
>TRBV25-1|TRBJ1-3
ASSEPTPGGYGNTIY
>TRBV28|TRBJ1-6
ASSGNYRNSPLH
>TRBV19|TRBJ2-5
ASRYRDRGEETQY
>TRBV6-5|TRBJ1-1
ASSYSRTAMNTEAF
>TRBV19|TRBJ2-1
ASSITGRRGEQF
>TRBV27|TRBJ1-2
ASKTYRESHGYT
>TRBV19|TRBJ2-2
ASSPGTGRTGELF
>TRBV19|TRBJ1-1
ASSQLGTGDANTEAF